This TCR beta chain was sequenced for a study of beta chain features in type 1 diabetes. Germline CDR1 and CDR2: SQVTM and ANQGSEA. V lost 5 bases, J lost 6 bases, and 10 bases stayed unmatched. This CDR3 spans 15 amino acids. Expressed TCRB transcripts were sequenced because the entire RNA isolate underwent reverse transcription. Libraries were prepared by immunoSEQ multiplex PCR; TCRdb keeps only in-frame clonotypes and omits some of them. The repertoire holds approximately 300,000 clones, with about 10% as singletons. This clone was seen only a few times. Sequencing input: naive CD4+ T cells from blood. This clonotype was sampled from a woman younger than 45 in good health. This sequence joins TRBV29-1 and TRBJ2-1; 10 bases line up with TRBD1. The DNA for the CDR3 is TGCAGCGTTTCTGGGGGGACAGGGGCGTTCAATGAGCAGTTCTTC. It yields the protein CSVSGGTGAFNEQFF.